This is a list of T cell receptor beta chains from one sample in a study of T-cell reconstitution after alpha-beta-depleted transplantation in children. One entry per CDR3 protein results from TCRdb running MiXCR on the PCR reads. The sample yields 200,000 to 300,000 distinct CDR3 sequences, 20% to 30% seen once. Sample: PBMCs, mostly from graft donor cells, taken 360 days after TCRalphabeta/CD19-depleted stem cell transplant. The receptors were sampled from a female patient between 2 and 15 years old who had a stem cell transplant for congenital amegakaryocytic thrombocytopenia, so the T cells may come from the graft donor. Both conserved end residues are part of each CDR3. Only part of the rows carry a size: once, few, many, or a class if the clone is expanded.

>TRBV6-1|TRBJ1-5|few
CASSKGRRSNQPQHF
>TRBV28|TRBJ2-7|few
CASSSPSGPYEQYF
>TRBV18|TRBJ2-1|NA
CASSPRLATSREQFF
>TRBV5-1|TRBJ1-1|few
CASSLVRGVNTEAFF
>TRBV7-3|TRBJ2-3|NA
CASSELAAALDTQYF
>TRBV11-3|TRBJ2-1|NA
CASSLVGRGGRDEQFF
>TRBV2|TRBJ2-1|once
CASREGLGGDPRNEQFF
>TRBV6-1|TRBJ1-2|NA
CASSPGRQGSGYTF
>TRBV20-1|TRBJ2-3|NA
CSASFSDTQYF
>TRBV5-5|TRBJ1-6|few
CASSLGTGGGSYNSPLHF
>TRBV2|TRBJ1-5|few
CASSGQWSNQPQHF
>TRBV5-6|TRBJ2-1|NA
CASSSKGWDEQFF
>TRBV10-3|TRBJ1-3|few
CAISTASGNTIYF
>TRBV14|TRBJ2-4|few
CASSPGLAGGKNIQYF
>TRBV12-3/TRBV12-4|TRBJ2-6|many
CASSLGGVGANVLTF
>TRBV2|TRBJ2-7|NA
CASTLLDEQYF
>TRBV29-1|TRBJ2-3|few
CSVAGTGASGGGTDTQYF